These 14 T cell receptor beta chains share one sample of origin, sequenced in a study of shared clonotypes between healthy human individuals. The repertoire was sequenced with immunoSEQ multiplex PCR; TCRdb's copy has only in-frame clones and lacks some. The sample holds about 100,000 clones, less than 80% seen once. Sequencing input: memory CD8+ T cells sorted from blood. The subset denotes: CD45RO+ cells pooled with CCR7-negative TemRA cells. These TCRs come from a woman in her twenties or thirties in good health.

This rearrangement joins TRBV5-1 to TRBJ2-5, with a tentative D call TRBD1 (5 bases). Germline V gene sequence: CDR1 SGHRS, CDR2 YFSETQ. V lost 2 bases and J lost 1, with 9 bases in between. The CDR3 length is 14 residues. In DNA form, the CDR3 reads TGCGCCAGCAGCTTAGGGGTCACCCAAGAGACCCAGTACTTC. This encodes CASSLGVTQETQYF.

J is TRBJ1-5 and V is TRBV6-1; D is possibly TRBD1 (5 bases). This CDR3 contains 14 residues. Germline values: CDR1 MNHNS, CDR2 SASEGT. V was trimmed by 8 bases and J by 6 bases, leaving 17 bases between them. CDR3 protein: CASWRVGGFQPQHF. CDR3 DNA: TGTGCCAGCTGGAGAGTGGGGGGGTTTCAGCCCCAGCATTTT.

The rearrangement links TRBV9 to TRBJ2-7; D is perhaps TRBD1 (5 bases). CDR3 length: 14 amino acids. CDR1 is SGDLS, CDR2 YYNGEE, per germline. V was pared by 4 bases and J by 0 bases, with 11 bases between. In DNA, the CDR3 is TGTGCCAGCAGCCCGACGGACAACTCCTACGAGCAGTACTTC. It encodes CASSPTDNSYEQYF.

Many counts were recorded for this clone. The chain has TRBV9 and TRBJ1-2, with TRBD1 identical over 10 bases. The CDR3 totals 15 residues. The germline CDR1 and CDR2 sequences are SGDLS and YYNGEE. The trim removed 4 bases at V and 1 base at J, leaving 4 bases unmatched. The CDR3 region is CASSIGTGDNYGYTF. Written as DNA, the CDR3 is TGTGCCAGCAGCATTGGGACAGGGGATAACTATGGCTACACCTTC.

This chain joins TRBV15 and TRBJ1-3; D is ambiguous. Germline V lookup: CDR1 LNHNV, CDR2 YYDKDF (reference sequence). V was trimmed by 0 bases and J by 3 bases, leaving 15 bases between them. This CDR3 has 17 amino acids. CDR3 in amino acids: CATSRDWPVWSGNTIYF. CDR3 DNA sequence: TGTGCCACCAGCAGAGATTGGCCGGTTTGGAGTGGAAACACCATATATTTT.

This clone has a single count. The chain has TRBV10-2 and TRBJ1-2, with 8 bases that match TRBD1. The junction had 13 bases not matched to a gene; V was cut back by 8 bases and J by 8 bases. Germline V gene data show CDR1 as WSHSY and CDR2 as SAAADI. The CDR3 contains 14 residues. The CDR3 nucleotides are TGCGCCAGCTGGGAAGGACAGGGAACGGGCGGCTACACCTTC. It is translated as CASWEGQGTGGYTF.

In DNA form, the CDR3 reads TGTGCCAGCACCCCGTTGGGGCAGAACTATGGCTACACCTTC. As protein: CASTPLGQNYGYTF. The gene calls are TRBV6-5 and TRBJ1-2, with D maybe TRBD1 (5 bases). CDR1 is MNHEY and CDR2 is SVGAGI in the germline V gene. This CDR3 comprises 14 residues. Between the trimmed V and J ends, which lost 7 bases and 2 bases, there was a span of 14 bases.

The chain uses TRBV19 and TRBJ2-6; a possible D gene is TRBD1 (5 bases). The length of the CDR3 is 17 residues. Germline V lookup: CDR1 LNHDA, CDR2 SQIVND (reference sequence). Trimming removed 8 bases at V and 0 bases at J, with 17 bases between. The CDR3 region has the DNA TGTGCCAGTGGTCGGGCAGGGCCTGACTCTGGGGCCAACGTCCTGACTTTC. Amino acids: CASGRAGPDSGANVLTF.

V usage is TRBV2 and J usage is TRBJ1-1; tentatively, D is TRBD1 (6 bases). CDR3 length: 12 amino acids. Trimming removed 6 bases from V and 6 bases from J, with 11 bases in between. In germline, CDR1 is SNHLY, CDR2 FYNNEI. CDR3 DNA sequence: TGTGCCAGCAGCAAAGGGGGGGCTGAAGCTTTCTTT. Amino acid sequence: CASSKGGAEAFF.

The chain recombines TRBV7-6 with TRBJ2-1; no firm D call. This CDR3 region has 16 residues. Trimming took off 2 bases at V and 1 base at J, with 12 bases between the two ends. CDR1 is SGHVS and CDR2 is FNYEAQ in the germline V gene. Here the CDR3 reads CASSLKASGSYNEQFF. CDR3 nucleotides: TGTGCCAGCAGCTTAAAGGCTAGTGGGTCCTACAATGAGCAGTTCTTC.

CDR3 DNA: TGTGCCACCGAAACCGACGGGACAGGGGGATATGGGGCCAACGTCCTGACTTTC. This gives the protein CATETDGTGGYGANVLTF. The chain employs TRBV19 and TRBJ2-6, with 11 bases lining up with TRBD1. Germline V CDR1 and CDR2: LNHDA, SQIVND (reference sequence). Trimming removed 10 bases from V and 3 bases from J; junction bases left unmatched: 14. The CDR3 runs 18 residues.

This clone was found a few times. The chain recombines TRBV11-2 with TRBJ2-5; D remains ambiguous. Deletions cut 5 bases from V and 2 bases from J, with 12 bases between. CDR1 and CDR2 (germline): SGHAT, FQNNGV. There are 14 residues in the CDR3. CDR3 DNA: TGTGCCAGCAGCCACTTCAGCGTACAAGAGACCCAGTACTTC. As protein: CASSHFSVQETQYF.

There are a few counts of this clone. A much larger clone lies a single base off, so this may be a read error. Other DNA sequences of this sample code for an identical CDR3. The V gene is TRBV4-2, the J gene TRBJ1-2; 8 bases match TRBD1. Germline lookup yields CDR1 LGHNA and CDR2 YNFKEQ. V shed 4 bases, J shed 7 bases, and the junction held 5 bases outside the gene matches. The CDR3 is 13 residues long. The CDR3 is CASSLDRDAGYTF. CDR3 bases: TGTGCCAGCAGCCTGGACAGGGACGCTGGCTACACCTTC.

A few counts support this clone. This chain connects TRBV14 to TRBJ2-2; D is unresolved. V was clipped by 6 bases and J by 6 bases, with 8 bases between them. Germline V gives CDR1 SGHDN, CDR2 FVKESK. This CDR3 comprises 12 residues. This CDR3 is CASSFVAGELFF. The CDR3 DNA reads TGTGCCAGCAGTTTTGTAGCCGGGGAGCTGTTTTTT.